Given below is one TCR beta chain in context. The antigen is unknown. The sample originates from a study of beta chain features in type 1 diabetes. Study-wide points: Type 1 diabetes patients had moderately but significantly shorter TCRB CDR3s in all four CD4+ subsets. Possibly, sequencing cDNA over-represented cells that had high TCR expression levels.

What was sequenced were expressed TCRB transcripts, since all of the isolated RNA had been reverse transcribed. Only in-frame clones appear in the TCRdb table, and some are missing; sequencing was by immunoSEQ multiplex PCR. The sample includes 680,000 or so clones, under 15% of them seen just once. Per germline, CDR1 MDHEN and CDR2 SYDVKM. V was pared by 7 bases and J by 4 bases, with 5 bases of the junction left unmatched. This CDR3 is built from 13 residues. The chain couples TRBV28 to TRBJ2-3; TRBD1 matches 7 bases. The sequenced material came from naive CD4+ T cells from blood. This clonotype was obtained from a man aged 18 to 29 with type 1 diabetes. CDR3 bases: TGTGCCAGCAACTTTCAGGGGGCAGATACGCAGTATTTT. Translated: CASNFQGADTQYF.